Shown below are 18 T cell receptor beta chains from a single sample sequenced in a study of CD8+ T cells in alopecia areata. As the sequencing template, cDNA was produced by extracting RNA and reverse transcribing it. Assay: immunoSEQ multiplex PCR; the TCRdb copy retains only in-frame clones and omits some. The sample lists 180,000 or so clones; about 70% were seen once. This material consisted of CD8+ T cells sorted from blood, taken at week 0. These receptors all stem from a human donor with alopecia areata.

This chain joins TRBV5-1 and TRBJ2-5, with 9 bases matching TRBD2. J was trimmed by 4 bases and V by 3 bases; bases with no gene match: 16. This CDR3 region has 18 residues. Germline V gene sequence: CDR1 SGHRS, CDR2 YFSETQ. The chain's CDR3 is CASSSFKLSGGNRETQYF. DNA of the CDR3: TGCGCCAGCAGCTCCTTTAAACTTAGCGGGGGCAATCGAGAGACCCAGTACTTC.

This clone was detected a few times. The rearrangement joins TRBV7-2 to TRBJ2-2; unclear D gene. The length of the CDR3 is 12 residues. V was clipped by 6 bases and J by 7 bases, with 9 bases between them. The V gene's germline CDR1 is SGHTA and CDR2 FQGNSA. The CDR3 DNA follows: TGTGCCAGCAGTCCACAACGCGGGGAGCTGTTTTTT. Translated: CASSPQRGELFF.

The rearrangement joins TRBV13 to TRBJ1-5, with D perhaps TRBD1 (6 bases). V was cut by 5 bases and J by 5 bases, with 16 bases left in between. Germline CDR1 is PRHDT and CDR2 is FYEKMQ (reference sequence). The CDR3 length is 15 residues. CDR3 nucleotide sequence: TGTGCCAGCAGCCACGGTCGGGGGCCCTATCAGCCCCAGCATTTT. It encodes CASSHGRGPYQPQHF.

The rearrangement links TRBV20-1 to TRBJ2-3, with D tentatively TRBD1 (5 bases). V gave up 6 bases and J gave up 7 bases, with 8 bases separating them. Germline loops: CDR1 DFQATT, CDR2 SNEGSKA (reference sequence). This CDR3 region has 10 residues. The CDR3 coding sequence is TGCAGTGCCCGACAGCATACGCAGTATTTT. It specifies CSARQHTQYF.

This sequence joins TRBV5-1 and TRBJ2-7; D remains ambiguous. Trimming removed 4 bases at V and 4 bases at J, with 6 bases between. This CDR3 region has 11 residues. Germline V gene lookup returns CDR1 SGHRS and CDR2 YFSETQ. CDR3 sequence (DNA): TGCGCCAGCAGCACTGCTTACGAGCAGTACTTC. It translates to CASSTAYEQYF.

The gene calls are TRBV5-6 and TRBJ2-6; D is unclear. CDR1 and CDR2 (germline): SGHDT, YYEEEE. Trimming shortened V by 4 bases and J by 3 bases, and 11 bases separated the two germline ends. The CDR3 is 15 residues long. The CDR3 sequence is CASSRKIRGANVLTF. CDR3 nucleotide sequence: TGTGCCAGCAGCCGCAAAATCCGTGGGGCCAACGTCCTGACTTTC.

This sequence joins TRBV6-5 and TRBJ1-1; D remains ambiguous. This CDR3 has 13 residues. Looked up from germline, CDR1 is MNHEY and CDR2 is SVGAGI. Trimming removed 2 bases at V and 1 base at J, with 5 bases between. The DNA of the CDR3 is TGTGCCAGCAGTTACGGTGAGAACACTGAAGCTTTCTTT. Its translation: CASSYGENTEAFF.

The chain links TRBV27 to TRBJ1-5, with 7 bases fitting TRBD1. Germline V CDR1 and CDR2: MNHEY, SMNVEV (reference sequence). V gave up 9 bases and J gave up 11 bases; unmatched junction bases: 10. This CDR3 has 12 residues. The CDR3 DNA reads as TGTGCCAGTGGACGGGACCAGGGGGCCCAGCATTTT. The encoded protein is CASGRDQGAQHF.

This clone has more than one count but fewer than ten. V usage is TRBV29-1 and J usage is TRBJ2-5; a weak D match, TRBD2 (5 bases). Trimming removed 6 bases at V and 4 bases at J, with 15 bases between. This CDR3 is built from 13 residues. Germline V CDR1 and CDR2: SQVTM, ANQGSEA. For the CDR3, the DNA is TGCAGCGTAGACCTAGGGAGCGGAGAGACCCAGTACTTC. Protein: CSVDLGSGETQYF.

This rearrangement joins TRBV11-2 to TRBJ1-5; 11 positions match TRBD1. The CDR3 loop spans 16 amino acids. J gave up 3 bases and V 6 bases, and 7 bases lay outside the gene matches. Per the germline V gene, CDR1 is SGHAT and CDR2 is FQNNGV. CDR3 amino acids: CASSHGTGGINQPQHF. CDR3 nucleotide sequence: TGTGCCAGCAGTCATGGGACAGGGGGGATCAATCAGCCCCAGCATTTT.

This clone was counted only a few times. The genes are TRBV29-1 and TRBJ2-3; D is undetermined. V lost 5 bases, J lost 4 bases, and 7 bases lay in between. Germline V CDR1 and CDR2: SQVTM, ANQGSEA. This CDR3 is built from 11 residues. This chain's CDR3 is CSVPIPDTQYF. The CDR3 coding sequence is TGCAGCGTTCCAATCCCAGATACGCAGTATTTT.

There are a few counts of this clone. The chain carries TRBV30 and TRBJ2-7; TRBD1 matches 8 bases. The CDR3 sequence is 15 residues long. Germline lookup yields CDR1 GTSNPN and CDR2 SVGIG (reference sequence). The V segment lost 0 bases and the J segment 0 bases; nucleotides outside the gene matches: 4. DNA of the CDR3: TGTGCCTGGAGTGTCGGACAGGGCATCTCCTACGAGCAGTACTTC. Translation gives CAWSVGQGISYEQYF.

The CDR3 sequence is CSVEGQGYQGEQFF. CDR3 coding DNA: TGCAGCGTTGAGGGACAGGGGTACCAAGGAGAGCAGTTCTTC. The chain joins TRBV29-1 to TRBJ2-1; 10 bases match TRBD1. V dropped 3 bases and J dropped 10; count of bases not matched to a gene: 9. Germline values: CDR1 SQVTM, CDR2 ANQGSEA. The CDR3 is 14 amino acids.

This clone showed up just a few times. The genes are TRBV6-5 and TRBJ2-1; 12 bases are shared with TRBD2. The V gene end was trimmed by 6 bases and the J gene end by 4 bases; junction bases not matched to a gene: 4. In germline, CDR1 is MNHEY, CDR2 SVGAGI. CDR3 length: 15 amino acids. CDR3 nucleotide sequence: TGTGCCAGCAGCAGGCTAGCGGGGGGGTACAATGAGCAGTTCTTC. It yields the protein CASSRLAGGYNEQFF.

CDR3 loop: CAWVQGANIQYF. CDR3 in DNA: TGTGCCTGGGTACAGGGGGCGAACATTCAGTACTTC. The J gene is TRBJ2-4, the V gene TRBV30, with TRBD1 matching 9 bases. The germline V gene encodes CDR1 GTSNPN and CDR2 SVGIG (reference sequence). V trimming: 5 bases; J trimming: 7 bases; junction bases outside the gene matches: 3. The CDR3 length is 12 residues.

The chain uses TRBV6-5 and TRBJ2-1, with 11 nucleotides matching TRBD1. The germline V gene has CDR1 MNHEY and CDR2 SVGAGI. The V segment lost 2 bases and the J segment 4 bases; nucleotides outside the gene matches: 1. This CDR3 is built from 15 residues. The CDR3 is CASSYGTGGYNEQFF. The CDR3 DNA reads TGTGCCAGCAGTTACGGGACAGGGGGTTACAATGAGCAGTTCTTC.

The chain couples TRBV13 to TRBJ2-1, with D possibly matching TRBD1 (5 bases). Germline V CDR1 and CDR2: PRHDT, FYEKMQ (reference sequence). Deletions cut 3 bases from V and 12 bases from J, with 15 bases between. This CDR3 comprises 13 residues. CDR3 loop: CASSLGRTQGQFF. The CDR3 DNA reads TGTGCCAGCAGCTTGGGCCGGACCCAGGGGCAGTTCTTC.

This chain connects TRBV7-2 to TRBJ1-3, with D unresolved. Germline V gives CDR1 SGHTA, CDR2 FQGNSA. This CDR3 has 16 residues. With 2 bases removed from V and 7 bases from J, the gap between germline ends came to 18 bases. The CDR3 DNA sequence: TGTGCCAGCAGCTTAACTAAAAGATCCTTCCCGAACACCATATATTTT. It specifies CASSLTKRSFPNTIYF.